This entry is about one TCR beta chain. Its target is not known. These data belong to a study of T cell repertoires in cytomegalovirus infection. Across the study: Both a matching HLA type and CMV infection were indicated by public TCR beta signatures.

Trimming cost V 3 bases and J 4 bases, with 8 bases left between them. Germline V gene sequence: CDR1 DFQATT, CDR2 SNEGSKA (reference sequence). This CDR3 has 12 amino acids. Via MiXCR, TCRdb re-called the reads, giving one row per CDR3 protein. The data show roughly 720,000 distinct CDR3 sequences, about 40% seen once. Regarding the study as a whole: CMV-specific TCR beta clonotypes restricted by HLA-C were the ones dominating the ex vivo response. Identification of carriers of CMV plus the relevant HLA was performed using cumulative public TCR beta family frequency.

Source material: PBMCs. This chain connects TRBV20-1 to TRBJ2-3; D unclear. The TCR sequence derives from a human donor in good health (CMV status not recorded). Some clones in this sample may be carry-over from other donors' samples. The CDR3 region has the DNA TGCAGTGCTAGCTGGCGTCCAGATACGCAGTATTTT. Protein sequence: CSASWRPDTQYF.